Presented here are 16 T cell receptor beta chains from one specimen sequenced in a study of response to subunit inactivated influenza vaccine. One entry per CDR3 protein results from TCRdb running MiXCR on the RT-PCR reads. In the table there are 150,000 to 200,000 distinct CDR3 sequences, over 9.5% of which are singletons. In addition, the sample was reused for a study of T cells expressing NK-cell markers. That work states: UMIs accompanied the 5'RACE template switching by which TCR beta cDNA was made.

This sample comprised CD8+ T cells sorted from PBMCs, obtained approximately 13 days after vaccination. The receptors come from a man aged 45-60 years who received an inactivated influenza vaccine.

This clonotype showed up just a few times. The J gene is TRBJ1-3, the V gene TRBV7-8; D remains ambiguous. With 5 bases removed from V and 2 bases from J, the gap between germline ends came to 10 bases. Germline V lookup: CDR1 SGHVS, CDR2 FQNEAQ. The CDR3 is 14 residues long. The chain's CDR3 is CASSRPGPGNTIYF. The CDR3 coding sequence is TGTGCCAGCAGCCGCCCCGGGCCTGGAAACACCATATATTTT.

This chain links TRBV4-3 with TRBJ2-1; TRBD1 matches 9 bases. Germline CDR1 LGHNA, CDR2 YSLEER. The V gene end was trimmed by 3 bases and the J gene end by 3 bases; junction bases not matched to a gene: 6. The CDR3 contains 16 residues. CDR3 sequence reads: CASSQDRGIVYNEQFF. CDR3 DNA: TGCGCCAGCAGCCAGGACAGGGGCATCGTCTACAATGAGCAGTTCTTC.

The V call is TRBV7-9, the J call TRBJ2-1; D is uncertain. Germline V gene data show CDR1 as SEHNR and CDR2 as FQNEAQ (reference sequence). This CDR3 spans 12 amino acids. Between the trimmed V and J ends, which lost 1 base and 8 bases, there was a span of 6 bases. The CDR3 DNA follows: TGTGCCAGCAGCTTAGGGGATGATGAGCAGTTCTTC. Protein: CASSLGDDEQFF.

This clonotype came up a few times. The chain uses TRBV27 and TRBJ2-1; no definite D call. Per the germline V gene, CDR1 is MNHEY and CDR2 is SMNVEV (reference sequence). V was trimmed by 4 bases and J by 2 bases, leaving 15 bases between them. This CDR3 spans 16 amino acids. This chain's CDR3 is CASSWMTAHPYNEQFF. Here the CDR3 DNA reads TGTGCCAGCAGTTGGATGACTGCACACCCCTACAATGAGCAGTTCTTC.

The chain is built from TRBV7-9 and TRBJ2-1; D not resolved. The CDR3 consists of 12 residues. V was clipped by 1 base and J by 6 bases, with 4 bases between them. CDR1 and CDR2 (germline): SEHNR, FQNEAQ (reference sequence). In DNA form, the CDR3 reads TGTGCCAGCAGCTTAGTGTTCAATGAGCAGTTCTTC. This translates into CASSLVFNEQFF.

A few counts support this clonotype. The chain is built from TRBV6-2 or TRBV6-3 and TRBJ2-2; D might be TRBD1 (6 bases). V shed 5 bases and J shed 5 bases, with 9 bases lying between them. This CDR3 has 13 residues. The germline CDR1 and CDR2 sequences are MNHEY and SVGEGT. CDR3 in amino acids: CASSNRETGELFF. CDR3 bases: TGTGCCAGCAGTAACAGGGAGACCGGGGAGCTGTTTTTT.

CDR3 protein: CASSPDLVSPYEQYF. CDR3 coding DNA: TGTGCCAGCAGCCCCGATTTGGTCAGTCCCTACGAGCAGTACTTC. This sequence joins TRBV6-1 and TRBJ2-7; no clear D. This CDR3 is built from 15 residues. The germline gives CDR1 MNHNS, CDR2 SASEGT. V was cut by 6 bases and J by 2 bases, with 17 bases left in between.

This clonotype was counted between two and nine times. V gene TRBV18 combines with J gene TRBJ1-2; unclear D gene. Trimming took 0 bases from V and 0 from J, leaving 5 bases between them. Germline V gene lookup returns CDR1 KGHSH and CDR2 LQKENI. The CDR3 covers 14 residues. The CDR3: CASSPPGTNYGYTF. The CDR3 bases are TGTGCCAGCTCACCACCCGGGACTAACTATGGCTACACCTTC.

This sequence joins TRBV27 and TRBJ2-1, with D perhaps matching TRBD1 (6 bases). The CDR3 extends over 16 amino acids. Germline V gene data show CDR1 as MNHEY and CDR2 as SMNVEV (reference sequence). V shed 6 bases and J shed 1 base, with 16 bases lying between them. CDR3: CASSRPGERSYNEQFF. In nucleotides, the CDR3 is TGTGCCAGCAGCCGCCCAGGGGAAAGATCCTACAATGAGCAGTTCTTC.

V is TRBV7-9 and J is TRBJ1-1; D is uncertain. The V gene lost 4 bases and the J gene lost 0 bases, with 12 bases spanning the gap. The CDR3 consists of 15 residues. Germline lookup yields CDR1 SEHNR and CDR2 FQNEAQ (reference sequence). The CDR3, as DNA: TGTGCCAGCAGCTCAGTTTCCTTCATGAACACTGAAGCTTTCTTT. Translating it yields CASSSVSFMNTEAFF. Drawing the rest from reference TRBV7-9 and TRBJ1-1, the complete variable domain is DTGVSQNPRHKITKRGQNVTFRCDPISEHNRLYWYRQTLGQGPEFLTYFQNEAQLEKSRLLSDRFSAERPKGSFSTLEIQRTEQGDSAMYLCASSSVSFMNTEAFFGQGTRLTVV.

The chain carries TRBV11-2 and TRBJ2-7; D is unresolved. The germline V gene has CDR1 SGHAT and CDR2 FQNNGV. V lost 0 bases, J lost 0 bases, and 12 bases lay in between. The CDR3 is 16 amino acids. Here the CDR3 DNA reads TGTGCCAGCAGCTTAGAAGGCGCGGAAAGCTCCTACGAGCAGTACTTC. It specifies CASSLEGAESSYEQYF.

A few counts support this clonotype. The chain employs TRBV28 and TRBJ1-3; D is possibly TRBD1 (5 bases). There are 16 residues in the CDR3. Germline assignment: CDR1 MDHEN and CDR2 SYDVKM. With 2 bases removed from V and 0 bases from J, the gap between germline ends came to 11 bases. CDR3 nucleotide sequence: TGTGCCAGCAGTTTAGCGCAGGGCAGCTCTGGAAACACCATATATTTT. This gives the protein CASSLAQGSSGNTIYF.

The chain carries TRBV6-2 or TRBV6-3 and TRBJ2-1; TRBD2 matches at 10 bases. In germline, CDR1 is MNHEY, CDR2 SVGEGT. The V segment lost 6 bases and the J segment 4 bases; nucleotides outside the gene matches: 9. The CDR3 extends over 16 amino acids. DNA of the CDR3: TGTGCCAGCAGCCCAGGGCGGACTAGCGGTTACAATGAGCAGTTCTTC. Translated: CASSPGRTSGYNEQFF.

This clonotype was counted a few times. CDR3: CASSLASTEEQFF. The CDR3 bases are TGTGCCAGCAGCTTAGCCTCGACAGAAGAACAGTTCTTC. The chain joins TRBV11-2 to TRBJ2-1, with D possibly matching TRBD1 (5 bases). This CDR3 has 13 residues. Trimming took off 1 base at V and 13 bases at J, with 14 bases between the two ends. Per the germline V gene, CDR1 is SGHAT and CDR2 is FQNNGV.

The chain has TRBV15 and TRBJ2-7; the D gene is possibly TRBD1 (6 bases). V lost 6 bases and J 5 bases, leaving 11 bases between the germline ends. Germline assignment: CDR1 LNHNV and CDR2 YYDKDF (reference sequence). CDR3 length equals 12 residues. As DNA, the CDR3 is TGTGCCACCAGGGGCAGGGGTAACGAGCAGTACTTC. Its translation: CATRGRGNEQYF.

This clonotype was seen only a few times. The CDR3 spells CASSPGQGGVYEQYF. The CDR3 coding sequence is TGTGCCAGCAGCCCAGGACAGGGGGGGGTCTACGAGCAGTACTTC. The V call is TRBV7-9, the J call TRBJ2-7; 10 nucleotides line up with TRBD1. CDR1 SEHNR and CDR2 FQNEAQ come from the germline V gene (reference sequence). V was pared by 5 bases and J by 3 bases, with 7 bases of the junction left unmatched. The CDR3 is 15 amino acids.